This entry lists 6 T cell receptor beta chains sequenced from one sample in a study of T cell repertoires in cytomegalovirus infection. TCRdb reprocessed the reads via MiXCR and lists one record per CDR3 protein. The table shows 490,000 or so distinct CDR3 sequences, with about 11% occurring only once. Sequenced input: PBMCs. The receptors were gathered from a human donor in good health (CMV status not recorded). Some clones in this sample may be carry-over from other donors' samples.

This clonotype has a count of ten or more. The chain is built from TRBV6-2 or TRBV6-3 and TRBJ1-4; a weak D match, TRBD1 (5 bases). Per the germline V gene, CDR1 is MNHEY and CDR2 is SVGEGT. Trimming pared 1 base from V and 3 bases from J, leaving 6 bases between. CDR3 size: 14 residues. For the CDR3, the DNA is TGTGCCAGCAGTTACTGGACACCTAATGAAAAACTGTTTTTT. The encoded protein is CASSYWTPNEKLFF.

This clonotype came up many times. The V and J genes are TRBV12-3 or TRBV12-4 and TRBJ2-4, with 11 bases identical to TRBD2. V shed 7 bases, J shed 0 bases, and the junction held 5 bases outside the gene matches. The CDR3 spans 16 residues. DNA of the CDR3: TGTGCCAGCACCTCGACTAGCGGGGCAGCCAAAAACATTCAGTACTTC. It translates to CASTSTSGAAKNIQYF.

V gene TRBV6-6 combines with J gene TRBJ1-1; TRBD1 might be the D (5 bases). V lost 6 bases and J lost 8, with 13 bases in between. Germline CDR1 and CDR2: MNHNY and SVGAGI (reference sequence). This CDR3 is 12 amino acids long. The DNA for the CDR3 is TGTGCCAGCAGGCGCAGCGAGGGGGAAGCTTTCTTT. Its protein product is CASRRSEGEAFF.

This clonotype has ten or more counts. This sequence joins TRBV5-6 and TRBJ2-7, with D uncertain. This CDR3 contains 14 residues. CDR1 and CDR2 from the germline V gene are SGHDT and YYEEEE. V lost 2 bases and J 0 bases, leaving 9 bases between the germline ends. The DNA of the CDR3 is TGTGCCAGCAGCTTCCTCCTCAACTCCTACGAGCAGTACTTC. Translating gives CASSFLLNSYEQYF.

In its sample, this clonotype was seen many times. The rearrangement joins TRBV5-1 to TRBJ2-7, with a weak D call TRBD1 (5 bases). The CDR3 runs to 14 residues. The germline V and J ends were trimmed by 0 bases and 4 bases, with 11 bases remaining between them. CDR1 is SGHRS, CDR2 YFSETQ, per germline. CDR3 bases: TGCGCCAGCAGCTTGGAAGCGACAGTATACGAGCAGTACTTC. Translated: CASSLEATVYEQYF.

V and J are TRBV20-1 and TRBJ1-1; D may be TRBD1 (6 bases). This CDR3 region has 12 residues. V dropped 6 bases and J dropped 3 bases, with 11 bases sitting between them. CDR1 is DFQATT, CDR2 SNEGSKA, per germline (reference sequence). Here the CDR3 DNA reads TGCAGTGCCAAACGGGGGCACACTGAAGCTTTCTTT. Protein sequence: CSAKRGHTEAFF.